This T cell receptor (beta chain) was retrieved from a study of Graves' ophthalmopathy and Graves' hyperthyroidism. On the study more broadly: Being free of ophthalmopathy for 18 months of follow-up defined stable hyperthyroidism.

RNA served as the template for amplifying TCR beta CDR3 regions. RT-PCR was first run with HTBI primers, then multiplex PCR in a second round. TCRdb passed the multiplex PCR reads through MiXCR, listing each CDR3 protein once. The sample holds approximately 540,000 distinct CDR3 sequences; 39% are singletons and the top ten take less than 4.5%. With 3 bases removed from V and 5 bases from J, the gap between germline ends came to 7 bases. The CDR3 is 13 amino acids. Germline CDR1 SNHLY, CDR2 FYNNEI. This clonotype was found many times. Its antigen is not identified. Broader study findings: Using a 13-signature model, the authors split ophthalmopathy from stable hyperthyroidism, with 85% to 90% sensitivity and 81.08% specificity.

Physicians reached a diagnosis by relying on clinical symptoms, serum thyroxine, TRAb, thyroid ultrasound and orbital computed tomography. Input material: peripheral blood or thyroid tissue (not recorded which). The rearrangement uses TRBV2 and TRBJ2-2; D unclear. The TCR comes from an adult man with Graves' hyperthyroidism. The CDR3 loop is CASSEVGTGELFF. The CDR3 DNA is TGTGCCAGCAGTGAGGTGGGGACCGGGGAGCTGTTTTTT.